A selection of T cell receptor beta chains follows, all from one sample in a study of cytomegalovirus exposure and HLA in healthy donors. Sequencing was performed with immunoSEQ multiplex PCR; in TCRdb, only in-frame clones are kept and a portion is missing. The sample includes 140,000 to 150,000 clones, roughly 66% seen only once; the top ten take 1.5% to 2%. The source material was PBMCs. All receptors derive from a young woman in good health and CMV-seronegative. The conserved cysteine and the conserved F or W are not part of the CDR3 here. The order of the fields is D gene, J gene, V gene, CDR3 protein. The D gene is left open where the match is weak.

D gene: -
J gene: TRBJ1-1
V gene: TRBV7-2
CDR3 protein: ASSLRQVNTEAF

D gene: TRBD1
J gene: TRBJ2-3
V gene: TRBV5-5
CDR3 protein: ASSLQGDGTDTQY

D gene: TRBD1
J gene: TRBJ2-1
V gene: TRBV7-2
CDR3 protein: ASSPRGDRVTNEQF

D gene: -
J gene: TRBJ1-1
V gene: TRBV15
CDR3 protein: ATSSSGTGALAF

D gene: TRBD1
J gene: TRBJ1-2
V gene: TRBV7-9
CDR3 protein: ASSSLDRGESYGYT

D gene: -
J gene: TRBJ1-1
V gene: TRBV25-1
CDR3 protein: ASSEVVGGANTEAF

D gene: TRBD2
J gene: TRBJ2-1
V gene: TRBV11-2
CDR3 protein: ASSSWTSGRFNEQF

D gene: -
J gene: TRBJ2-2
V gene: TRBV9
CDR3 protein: ASSGSSNTGELF

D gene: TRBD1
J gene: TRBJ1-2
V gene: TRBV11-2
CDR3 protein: ASNDRAGGYT

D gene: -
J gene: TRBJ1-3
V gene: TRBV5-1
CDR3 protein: ASSLAGRGNTIY

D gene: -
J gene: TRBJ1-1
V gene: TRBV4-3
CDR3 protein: ASSRRWGENTEAF

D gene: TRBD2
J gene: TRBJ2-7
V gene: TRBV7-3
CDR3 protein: ASSAIAGGEEQY

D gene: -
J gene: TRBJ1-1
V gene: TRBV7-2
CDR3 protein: ASSESGGDTEAF

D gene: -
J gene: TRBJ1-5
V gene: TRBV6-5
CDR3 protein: ASSRGQYSNQPQH

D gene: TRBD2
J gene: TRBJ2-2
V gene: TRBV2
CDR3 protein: ASTGLAGGGGELF

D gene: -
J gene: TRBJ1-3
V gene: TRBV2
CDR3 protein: ASSSHRGSGNTIY

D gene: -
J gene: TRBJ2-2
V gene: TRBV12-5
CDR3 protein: ASGLGQANTGELF

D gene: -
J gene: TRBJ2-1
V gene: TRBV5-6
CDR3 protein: ASSLREAAANEQF

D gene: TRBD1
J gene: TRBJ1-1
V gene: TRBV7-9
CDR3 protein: ASSLGQANTEAF

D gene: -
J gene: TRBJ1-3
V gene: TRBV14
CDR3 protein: ASSNRDSGNTIY

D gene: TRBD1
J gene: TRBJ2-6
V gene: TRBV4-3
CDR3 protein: ASSHVQGAEANVLT

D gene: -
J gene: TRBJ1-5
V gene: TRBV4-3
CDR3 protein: ASSQEEGQPQH

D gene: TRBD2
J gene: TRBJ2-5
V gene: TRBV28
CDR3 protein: ASSSPIRTSGAFQETQY

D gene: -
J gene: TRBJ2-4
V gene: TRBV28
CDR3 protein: ASSLGRGLAKNIQY

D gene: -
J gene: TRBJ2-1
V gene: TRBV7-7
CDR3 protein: ASSLAYGVRKF

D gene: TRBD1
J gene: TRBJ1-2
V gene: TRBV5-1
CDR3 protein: ASSSTGDYGYT

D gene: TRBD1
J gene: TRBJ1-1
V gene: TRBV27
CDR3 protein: ASSLGQMNTEAF

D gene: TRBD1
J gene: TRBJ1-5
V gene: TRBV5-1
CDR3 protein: ASSGQGQLGFNNQPQH

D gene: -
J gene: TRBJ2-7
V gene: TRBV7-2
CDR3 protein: ASSLQPVTGEQY

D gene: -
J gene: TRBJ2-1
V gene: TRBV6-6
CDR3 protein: ASSYSGGNNEQF

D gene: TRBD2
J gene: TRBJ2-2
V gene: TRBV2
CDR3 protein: ASSEIPVGRAFANTGELF

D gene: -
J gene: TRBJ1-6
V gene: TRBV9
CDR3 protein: ASSGWGENSPLH

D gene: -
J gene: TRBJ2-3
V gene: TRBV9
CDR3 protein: ASSESGYTDTQY

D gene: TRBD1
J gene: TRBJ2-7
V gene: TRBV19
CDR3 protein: ASSTTGGVYEQY

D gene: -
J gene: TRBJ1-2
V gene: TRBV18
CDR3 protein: ASSPPSFNYGYT

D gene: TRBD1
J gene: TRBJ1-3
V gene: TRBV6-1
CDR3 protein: ASSERQGAGRRNTIY

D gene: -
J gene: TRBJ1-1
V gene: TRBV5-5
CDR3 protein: ASSLGLRTNTEAF

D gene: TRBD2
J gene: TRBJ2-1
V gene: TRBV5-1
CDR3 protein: ASSLLLAGGNEQF

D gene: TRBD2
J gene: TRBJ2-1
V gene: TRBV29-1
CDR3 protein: SVEDQKVRLAGGYEQF

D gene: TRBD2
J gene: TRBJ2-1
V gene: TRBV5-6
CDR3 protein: ASSFLAGGVRNEQF

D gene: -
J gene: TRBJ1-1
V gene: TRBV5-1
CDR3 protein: ASSFDSLNTEAF

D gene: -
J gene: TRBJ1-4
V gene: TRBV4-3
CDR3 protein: ASSPRSATNEKLF

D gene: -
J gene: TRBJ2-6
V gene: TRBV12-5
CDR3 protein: ASGLLQGGIAGANVLT

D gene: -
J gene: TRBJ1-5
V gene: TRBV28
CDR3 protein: ASSLSSPVGNQPQH

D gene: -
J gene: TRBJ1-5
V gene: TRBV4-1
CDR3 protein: ASSQAAGRGSNQPQH

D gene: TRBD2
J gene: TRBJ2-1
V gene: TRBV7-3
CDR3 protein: ASSRRGGSGGDNEQF

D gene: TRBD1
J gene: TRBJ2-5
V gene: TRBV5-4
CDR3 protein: ASSSGTGVETQY

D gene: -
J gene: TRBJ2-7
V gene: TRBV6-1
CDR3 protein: ASSSRYEQY

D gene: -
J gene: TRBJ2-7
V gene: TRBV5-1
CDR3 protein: ASSPETGTYEQY

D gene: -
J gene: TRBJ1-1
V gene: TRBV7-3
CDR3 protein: ASSSGYNTEAF